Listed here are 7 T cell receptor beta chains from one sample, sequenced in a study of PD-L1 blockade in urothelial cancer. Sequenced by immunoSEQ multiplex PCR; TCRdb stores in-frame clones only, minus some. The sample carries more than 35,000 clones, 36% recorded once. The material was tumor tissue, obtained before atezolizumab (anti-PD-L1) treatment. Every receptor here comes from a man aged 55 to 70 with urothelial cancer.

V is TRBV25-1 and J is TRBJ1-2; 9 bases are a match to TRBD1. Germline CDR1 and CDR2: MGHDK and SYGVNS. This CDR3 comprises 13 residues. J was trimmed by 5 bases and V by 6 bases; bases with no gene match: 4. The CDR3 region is CASRGQGSYGYTF. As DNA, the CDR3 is TGTGCCAGCAGGGGACAGGGATCTTATGGCTACACCTTC.

The CDR3 DNA is TGTGCCAGTAGTATTACAGAGTACCAAGAGACCCAGTACTTC. Translating it yields CASSITEYQETQYF. This sequence joins TRBV19 and TRBJ2-5; D is uncertain. Germline V gene sequence: CDR1 LNHDA, CDR2 SQIVND (reference sequence). This CDR3 comprises 14 residues. With 3 bases removed from V and 0 bases from J, the gap between germline ends came to 8 bases. The full variable domain, its missing parts supplied by reference TRBV19 and TRBJ2-5, is DGGITQSPKYLFRKEGQNVTLSCEQNLNHDAMYWYRQDPGQGLRLIYYSQIVNDFQKGDIAEGYSVSREKKESFPLTVTSAQKNPTAFYLCASSITEYQETQYFGPGTRLLVL.

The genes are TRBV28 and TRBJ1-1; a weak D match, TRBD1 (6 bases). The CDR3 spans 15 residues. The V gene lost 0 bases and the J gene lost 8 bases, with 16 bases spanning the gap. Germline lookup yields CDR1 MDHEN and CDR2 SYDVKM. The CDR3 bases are TGTGCCAGCAGTTTATGGACGGGGGGGGCCCGAGAAGCTTTCTTT. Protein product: CASSLWTGGAREAFF. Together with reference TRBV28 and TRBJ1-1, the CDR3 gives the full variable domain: DVKVTQSSRYLVKRTGEKVFLECVQDMDHENMFWYRQDPGLGLRLIYFSYDVKMKEKGDIPEGYSVSREKKERFSLILESASTNQTSMYLCASSLWTGGAREAFFGQGTRLTVV.

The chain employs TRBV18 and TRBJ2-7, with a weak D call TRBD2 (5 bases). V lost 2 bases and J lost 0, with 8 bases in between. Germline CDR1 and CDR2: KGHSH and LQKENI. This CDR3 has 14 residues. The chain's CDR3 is CASSPYAGSYEQYF. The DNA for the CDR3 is TGTGCCAGCTCACCATACGCGGGCTCCTACGAGCAGTACTTC.

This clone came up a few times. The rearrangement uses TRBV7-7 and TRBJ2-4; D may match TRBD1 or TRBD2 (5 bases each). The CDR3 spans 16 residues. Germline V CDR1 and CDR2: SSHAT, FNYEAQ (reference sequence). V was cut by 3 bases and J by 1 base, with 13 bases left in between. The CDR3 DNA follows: TGTGCCAGCAGCTTGGCGGGCGCAGGGGCCAAAAACATTCAGTACTTC. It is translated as CASSLAGAGAKNIQYF.

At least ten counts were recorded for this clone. The CDR3 sequence is CASSLTGENTEAFF. CDR3 coding DNA: TGTGCCAGCAGTTTGACAGGGGAAAACACTGAAGCTTTCTTT. The gene calls are TRBV6-8 and TRBJ1-1, with TRBD1 identical over 8 bases. V trimming: 4 bases; J trimming: 2 bases; junction bases outside the gene matches: 3. CDR1 is MNHGY, CDR2 SAAAGT, per germline. The CDR3 loop spans 14 amino acids.

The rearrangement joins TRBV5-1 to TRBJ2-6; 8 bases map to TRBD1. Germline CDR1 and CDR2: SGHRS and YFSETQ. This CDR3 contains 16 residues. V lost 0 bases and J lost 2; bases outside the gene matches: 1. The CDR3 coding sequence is TGCGCCAGCAGCTTGGCAGGGGGCGCTGGGGCCAACGTCCTGACTTTC. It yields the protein CASSLAGGAGANVLTF.